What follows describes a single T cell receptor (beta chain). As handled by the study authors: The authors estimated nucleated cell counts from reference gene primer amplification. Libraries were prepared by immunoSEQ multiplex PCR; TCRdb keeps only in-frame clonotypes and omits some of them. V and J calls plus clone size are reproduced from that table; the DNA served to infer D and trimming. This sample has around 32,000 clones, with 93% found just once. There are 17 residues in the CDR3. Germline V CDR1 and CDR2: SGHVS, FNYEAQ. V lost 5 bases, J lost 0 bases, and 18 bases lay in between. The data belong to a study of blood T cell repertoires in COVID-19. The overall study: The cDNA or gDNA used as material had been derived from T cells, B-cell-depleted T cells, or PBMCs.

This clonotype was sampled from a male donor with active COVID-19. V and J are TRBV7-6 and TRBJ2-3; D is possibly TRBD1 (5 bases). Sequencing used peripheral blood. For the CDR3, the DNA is TGTGCCAGCAGCCAAATTGGGGCGAAAAGAAGCACAGATACGCAGTATTTT. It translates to CASSQIGAKRSTDTQYF.